The rows below give T cell receptor beta chains drawn from one sample of a study of T cells in lung cancer brain metastases. Libraries were prepared by immunoSEQ multiplex PCR; TCRdb keeps only in-frame clonotypes and omits some of them. Among approximately 3,000 clones listed, 86% were seen once. Sample: tumor tissue from the primary lung tumor. These receptors all come from a woman in her fifties or sixties with non-small cell lung cancer. Both conserved end residues are part of each CDR3. D genes are given only for firm matches. Part of the rows lack a size; the others show once, few, many or a class for expanded clones.

j_call clone_size d_call cdr3_length v_call cdr3_aa cdr3_nt
TRBJ2-2 - TRBD2 17 TRBV10-2 CASKRTSGGLNTGELFF TGCGCCAGCAAACGGACTAGCGGGGGGTTGAACACCGGGGAGCTGTTTTTT
TRBJ2-3 - - 14 TRBV4-3 CASSQGESSQAQYF TGCGCCAGCAGTCAAGGGGAATCTTCCCAGGCGCAGTATTTT
TRBJ2-7 - - 14 TRBV4-1 CASSQDLLANEQYF TGCGCCAGCAGCCAAGACCTACTAGCTAACGAGCAGTACTTC
TRBJ2-7 - TRBD2 13 TRBV6-6 CASSGGGGHEQYF TGTGCCAGCAGCGGCGGGGGGGGTCACGAGCAGTACTTC
TRBJ1-4 once - 15 TRBV7-2 CASSLGQVDNEKLFF TGTGCCAGCAGCTTAGGGCAGGTTGACAATGAAAAACTGTTTTTT
TRBJ2-1 - TRBD1 18 TRBV7-2 CASSLGYRGKKSYNEQFF TGTGCCAGCAGCTTAGGGTACAGGGGAAAGAAGTCCTACAATGAGCAGTTCTTC
TRBJ1-2 - - 13 TRBV5-1 CASSYGTDYGYTF TGCGCCAGCAGCTATGGGACGGACTATGGCTACACCTTC
TRBJ1-1 - - 13 TRBV14 CASSRGLNTEAFF TGTGCCAGCAGCCGGGGCTTGAACACTGAAGCTTTCTTT
TRBJ2-3 - - 14 TRBV9 CASSVKTSGGTQYF TGTGCCAGCAGCGTAAAAACATCCGGAGGTACGCAGTATTTT
TRBJ2-5 - - 14 TRBV29-1 CSVSVLAFEETQYF TGCAGCGTATCCGTCCTCGCTTTTGAAGAGACCCAGTACTTC
TRBJ1-6 - TRBD1 15 TRBV2 CASRQGDHYNSPLHF TGTGCCAGCAGGCAGGGGGACCACTATAATTCACCCCTCCACTTT
TRBJ2-3 - - 12 TRBV4-3 CASSSSGYTQYF TGCGCCAGCAGCTCCTCAGGGTATACGCAGTATTTT
TRBJ1-1 - TRBD1 17 TRBV19 CASSTLLVRDRITEAFF TGTGCCAGTAGTACACTTCTGGTCCGGGACAGAATCACTGAAGCTTTCTTT
TRBJ1-1 few - 14 TRBV29-1 CSVDDRQGTTEAFF TGCAGCGTTGACGATCGTCAGGGGACCACTGAAGCTTTCTTT
TRBJ2-7 - TRBD1 14 TRBV19 CASSIPGQTYEQYF TGTGCCAGTAGTATCCCGGGACAGACCTACGAGCAGTACTTC
TRBJ1-1 - - 14 TRBV5-1 CASSLGGDNSDAFF TGCGCCAGCAGCTTGGGGGGGGACAATAGTGACGCTTTCTTT
TRBJ2-2 once TRBD1 17 TRBV4-2 CASSPEPGTVSTGELFF TGTGCCAGCAGCCCCGAACCCGGGACAGTGAGCACCGGGGAGCTGTTTTTT
TRBJ2-2 once - 15 TRBV2 CASKGGGMGTGELFF TGTGCCAGCAAGGGGGGGGGAATGGGCACCGGGGAGCTGTTTTTT
TRBJ2-1 - TRBD1 14 TRBV11-2 CASSLARGRNEQFF TGTGCCAGCAGCTTAGCCAGGGGGCGCAATGAGCAGTTCTTC
TRBJ2-5 - TRBD2 15 TRBV7-9 CASSGGGGPGETQYF TGTGCCAGCAGCGGCGGCGGGGGGCCGGGGGAGACCCAGTACTTC
TRBJ2-3 - - 11 TRBV20-1 CSAGITDTQYF TGCAGTGCTGGAATCACAGATACGCAGTATTTT
TRBJ1-4 once - 11 TRBV19 CASSAGEKLFF TGTGCCAGTAGTGCGGGTGAAAAACTGTTTTTT
TRBJ2-5 - TRBD2 17 TRBV5-6 CASTGSLERGRQETQYF TGTGCCAGCACGGGGTCTCTGGAGCGGGGACGACAAGAGACCCAGTACTTC
TRBJ1-5 - - 12 TRBV7-9 CASRSGSQPQHF TGTGCCAGCAGATCAGGGAGTCAGCCCCAGCATTTT
TRBJ2-5 - - 13 TRBV6-1 CASSDGYQETQYF TGTGCCAGCAGTGATGGCTACCAAGAGACCCAGTACTTC
TRBJ1-3 - TRBD1 19 TRBV28 CASSPRPRQGVTSGNTIYF TGTGCCAGCAGTCCAAGGCCCCGACAGGGGGTGACCTCTGGAAACACCATATATTTT
TRBJ2-3 - TRBD2 18 TRBV2 CASSERGAGGPRSATQYF TGTGCCAGCAGTGAAAGGGGAGCGGGGGGGCCAAGATCGGCTACGCAGTATTTT
TRBJ1-4 - - 14 TRBV5-1 CASSLGRGGEKLFF TGCGCCAGCAGCTTGGGAAGGGGTGGTGAAAAACTGTTTTTT